These T cell receptor beta chains were read from a single sample in a study of blood T cell repertoires in COVID-19. TCRdb's table, derived via immunoSEQ multiplex PCR, lists solely in-frame clones and lacks some. The profile shows around 130,000 clones, approximately 88% of them singletons. Sequencing used peripheral blood. These receptors originate from a man between 60 and 75 years old with acute or convalescent COVID-19. CDR3s include the opening cysteine and the closing phenylalanine or tryptophan. A D gene is named only where the DNA matches it firmly. Size is omitted from some rows. Given values are once, few, many or a class for expanded clones.

v_call,d_call,j_call,clone_size,cdr3_length,cdr3_aa,cdr3_nt
TRBV27,-,TRBJ2-7,-,14,CASSLNRQGYEQYF,TGTGCCAGCAGTTTGAACCGGCAGGGCTACGAGCAGTACTTC
TRBV6-5,-,TRBJ1-6,-,14,CASSFRDSRSPLHF,TGTGCCAGCAGTTTCCGGGACTCCAGGTCACCCCTCCACTTT
TRBV3-1/TRBV3-2,TRBD2,TRBJ2-7,few,14,CASSLLAGAYEQYF,TGTGCCAGCAGCCTACTAGCGGGGGCCTACGAGCAGTACTTC
TRBV5-1,TRBD1,TRBJ1-6,few,17,CASSTGIGTGGYSPLHF,TGCGCCAGCAGCACGGGGATTGGGACAGGGGGGTATTCACCCCTCCACTTT
TRBV7-3,TRBD1,TRBJ2-3,-,17,CASSLTGTGAGTDTQYF,TGTGCCAGCAGCTTAACGGGGACAGGGGCGGGCACAGATACGCAGTATTTT
TRBV5-4,-,TRBJ1-6,-,14,CASSPTASDSPLHF,TGTGCCAGCAGTCCCACAGCCTCGGATTCACCCCTCCACTTT
TRBV20-1,-,TRBJ2-1,-,14,CSASPAVSYNEQFF,TGCAGTGCTAGTCCCGCGGTCTCCTACAATGAGCAGTTCTTC
TRBV29-1,TRBD2,TRBJ2-1,once,15,CSAPVAGATMDEQFF,TGCAGCGCGCCGGTAGCGGGAGCTACCATGGATGAGCAGTTCTTC
TRBV7-3,-,TRBJ2-2,-,17,CASSLNVSRGSTGELFF,TGTGCCAGCAGCTTAAACGTGTCTCGGGGGAGTACCGGGGAGCTGTTTTTT
TRBV21-1,-,TRBJ1-2,-,20,CASSTDSPYGQGQTACGYTF,TGTGCCAGCAGCACGGACTCTCCTTATGGACAGGGCCAAACCGCGTGTGGCTACACCTTC